Presented here are 28 T cell receptor beta chains from one specimen sequenced in a study of T cell clonality in common variable immunodeficiency. The protocol was immunoSEQ multiplex PCR, while the TCRdb copy is restricted to in-frame clones and leaves out a portion. Observed in the sample are some 60,000 clones, none of them singletons. The sample consisted of peripheral blood mononuclear cells. The receptors were gathered from a person aged 18 to 75 in good health.

This clone occurred many times. The read finishes 3 residues shy of the CDR3 end, and the germline J gene is used to complete it. This rearrangement joins TRBV7-2 to TRBJ1-2; no clear D. V gave up 1 base and J gave up 3 bases, with 6 bases separating them. CDR1 and CDR2 (germline): SGHTA, FQGNSA. There are 13 residues in the CDR3. The sequenced part of the CDR3 DNA is TGTGCCAGCAGCTTAGGCCGGGACTATGGC. Its protein product is CASSLGRDYG. In full, the CDR3 reads CASSLGRDYGYTF.

This clone was detected many times. The CDR3 here is CSAGTTGEVYGYTF. The DNA read from the CDR3 is TGCAGTGCTGGAACGACAGGGGAAGTTTATGGC. The V gene is TRBV20-1, the J gene TRBJ1-2; 8 bases line up with TRBD1. Coverage ceases 3 residues before the CDR3 finishes, and the germline J gene fills in the end. After removal of 5 bases from V and 5 bases from J, the junction contained 10 bases not matched to a gene. Germline CDR1 is DFQATT and CDR2 is SNEGSKA (reference sequence). The CDR3 has 14 amino acids.

This clone was seen more than once but under ten times. The read terminates 3 residues before the CDR3 end, so the remaining end is supplied by the germline J gene. V and J are TRBV6-1 and TRBJ2-7; 7 bases align to TRBD1. The length of the CDR3 is 15 residues. With 1 base clipped from V and 6 bases from J, the junction kept 9 bases outside the gene matches. Germline CDR1 and CDR2: MNHNS and SASEGT. The CDR3: CASSEVKGGGGEQYF. CDR3 DNA, as far as it was read: TGTGCCAGCAGTGAAGTGAAAGGGGGCGGAGGCGAG.

In this sample, this clone turned up many times. The sequenced fragment ends 3 residues before the CDR3 boundary, so the rest is inferred from the germline J gene. This chain links TRBV19 with TRBJ2-7; D is uncertain. V lost 3 bases to trimming and J lost 3 bases, with 9 bases between them. Germline-derived CDR1 and CDR2 are LNHDA and SQIVND (reference sequence). This CDR3 has 13 residues. CDR3 DNA (partial): TGTGCCAGTAGTATTACAGAAAGCTACGAG. Protein sequence: CASSITESYE. From start to end, the CDR3 is CASSITESYEQYF. Together with reference TRBV19 and TRBJ2-7, the CDR3 gives the full variable domain: DGGITQSPKYLFRKEGQNVTLSCEQNLNHDAMYWYRQDPGQGLRLIYYSQIVNDFQKGDIAEGYSVSREKKESFPLTVTSAQKNPTAFYLCASSITESYEQYFGPGTRLTVT.

In its sample, this clone was seen many times. The read stops 3 residues short of the end of the CDR3; the missing end is completed from the germline J gene. The chain employs TRBV12-3 or TRBV12-4 and TRBJ2-1; D gene unclear. V gave up 8 bases and J gave up 0 bases, with 11 bases separating them. This CDR3 spans 14 amino acids. This CDR3 is CASSRSPSYNEQFF. CDR3 DNA (partial): TGTGCCAGCTCACGGTCACCCTCCTACAATGAG.

This clone was seen at least ten times. The observed sequence ends 3 residues before the CDR3 terminus, with the missing tail filled in from the germline J gene. The J gene is TRBJ2-5, the V gene TRBV28; 7 bases are shared with TRBD1. The CDR3 has 15 residues. J lost 5 bases, V lost 1 base, and 7 bases had no gene match. The germline V gene has CDR1 MDHEN and CDR2 SYDVKM. CDR3 residues: CASSLYRQGGETQYF. Partial CDR3 DNA: TGTGCCAGCAGTTTATACCGACAGGGCGGGGAGACC.

This clone was seen ten or more times. The sequenced fragment ends 3 residues before the CDR3 boundary, so the rest is inferred from the germline J gene. V and J are TRBV6-1 and TRBJ1-1; D is perhaps TRBD1 (6 bases). The CDR3 consists of 12 residues. The germline gives CDR1 MNHNS, CDR2 SASEGT. The CDR3 region is CASSGTVLKAFF. The CDR3 bases that were read are TGTGCCAGCAGTGGGACAGTGCTAAAA.

This clone showed up many times. The sequenced CDR3 bases are TGCAGTGCTAGAGATCTCCGGTTGCAAGAGACC. Translated, it gives CSARDLRLQET. The full CDR3 protein reads CSARDLRLQETQYF. The V call is TRBV20-1, the J call TRBJ2-5; D gene uncertain. The CDR3 is cut off 3 residues early in the read; its end comes from the germline J gene. Trimming removed 0 bases from V and 2 bases from J, with 10 bases in between. Germline values: CDR1 DFQATT, CDR2 SNEGSKA (reference sequence). The CDR3 consists of 14 residues.

This clone was seen many times. The CDR3 extends 3 residues past the end of the read, so its final part is completed from the germline J gene. The V and J genes are TRBV20-1 and TRBJ2-7; TRBD2 matches 11 bases. The CDR3 has 14 amino acids. Germline V gene data show CDR1 as DFQATT and CDR2 as SNEGSKA (reference sequence). The V segment lost 3 bases and the J segment 3 bases; nucleotides outside the gene matches: 4. The part of the CDR3 DNA that was read is TGCAGTGCTAGTATAGCGGGAGGGCGCTACGAG. This codes for CSASIAGGRYE. In full, the CDR3 is CSASIAGGRYEQYF.

This clone was counted at least ten times. Coverage ceases 3 residues before the CDR3 finishes, and the germline J gene fills in the end. The chain couples TRBV7-6 to TRBJ2-3; 9 bases agree with TRBD2. The CDR3 spans 16 residues. V lost 6 bases and J lost 3; bases outside the gene matches: 10. From germline, CDR1 is SGHVS and CDR2 FNYEAQ. The CDR3 is CASSFLMRGGTDTQYF. The sequenced CDR3 bases are TGTGCCAGCAGTTTCCTCATGCGGGGGGGGACAGATACG.

This clone has a count of ten or more. The read finishes 3 residues shy of the CDR3 end, and the germline J gene is used to complete it. The J gene is TRBJ2-1, the V gene TRBV14, with TRBD2 matching over 13 bases. Germline loops: CDR1 SGHDN, CDR2 FVKESK. The CDR3 has 16 residues. V lost 1 base, J lost 9 bases, and 6 bases stayed unmatched. The CDR3 loop reads CASSQAGLAGNTEQFF. The sequenced part of the CDR3 DNA is TGTGCCAGCAGCCAAGCGGGACTAGCGGGAAATACTGAG.

This clone appeared many times. The missing CDR3 end, 3 residues past where the read stops, is filled in from the germline J gene. This rearrangement joins TRBV12-3 or TRBV12-4 to TRBJ2-3; D uncertain. V was clipped by 3 bases and J by 0 bases, with 4 bases between them. The CDR3 extends over 13 amino acids. The CDR3 bases that were read are TGTGCCAGCAGTTTCGGGAGCACAGATACG. It translates to CASSFGSTDT. The full CDR3 is CASSFGSTDTQYF.

This clone has at least ten counts. The observed sequence ends 3 residues before the CDR3 terminus, with the missing tail filled in from the germline J gene. The V call is TRBV20-1, the J call TRBJ2-7; maybe TRBD1 (5 bases). The CDR3 spans 15 residues. Trimming removed 4 bases at V and 5 bases at J, with 21 bases between. Germline V gene sequence: CDR1 DFQATT, CDR2 SNEGSKA (reference sequence). The CDR3 protein is CSATILTDTLDEQYF. Incomplete CDR3 DNA: TGCAGTGCTACCATATTAACGGACACGTTGGACGAG.

Points on this clone: The CDR3 end lies 3 residues beyond the end of the read and is filled in from the germline J gene. The chain combines TRBV2 with TRBJ2-5, with D maybe TRBD2 (6 bases). The germline CDR1 and CDR2 sequences are SNHLY and FYNNEI. Trimming pared 6 bases from V and 3 bases from J, leaving 14 bases between. This CDR3 is 14 amino acids long. The sequenced part of the CDR3 DNA is TGTGCCAGCAGGCTAGCGAGAGACGAAGAGACC. Translating it yields CASRLARDEET. The complete CDR3 reads CASRLARDEETQYF.

This clone was seen ten or more times. Read data end 3 residues before the CDR3 end; the end is taken from the germline J gene. The V and J genes are TRBV30 and TRBJ1-2; TRBD1 matches 8 bases. CDR1 is GTSNPN and CDR2 is SVGIG in the germline V gene (reference sequence). J gave up 5 bases and V 0 bases, and 5 bases lay outside the gene matches. The CDR3 is 14 amino acids. The chain's CDR3 is CAWSVADRDYGYTF. The sequenced part of the CDR3 DNA is TGTGCCTGGAGTGTTGCGGACAGGGATTATGGC.

This clone was detected ten times or more. The read finishes 3 residues shy of the CDR3 end, and the germline J gene is used to complete it. The rearrangement uses TRBV20-1 and TRBJ2-1, with 10 bases lining up with TRBD2. Germline-derived CDR1 and CDR2 are DFQATT and SNEGSKA (reference sequence). V was pared by 6 bases and J by 9 bases, with 17 bases of the junction left unmatched. This CDR3 is 16 amino acids long. CDR3 DNA (partial): TGCAGTGCCAGAAAAGGCGGACTAGCGGAGGGGCTTGAG. Translation gives CSARKGGLAEGLE. The complete CDR3 sequence is CSARKGGLAEGLEQFF.

This clone was counted ten times or more. The DNA ends 3 residues before the CDR3 does, and the rest of the CDR3 is filled in from the germline J gene. The chain joins TRBV14 to TRBJ1-2; no clear D. The germline CDR1 and CDR2 sequences are SGHDN and FVKESK. There are 15 residues in the CDR3. The germline V and J ends were trimmed by 3 bases and 6 bases, with 17 bases remaining between them. The CDR3 reads CASSHNPTPAHGYTF. Incomplete CDR3 DNA: TGTGCCAGCAGCCATAACCCGACTCCAGCCCATGGC.

This clone has at least ten counts. Read sequence stops 3 residues before the CDR3 end, and the germline J gene provides the missing end. The V call is TRBV5-5, the J call TRBJ2-1, with D tentatively TRBD1 (5 bases). The CDR3 is 12 residues long. Trimming took off 3 bases at V and 8 bases at J, with 9 bases between the two ends. The germline gives CDR1 SGHKS, CDR2 YYEKEE (reference sequence). The DNA read from the CDR3 is TGTGCCAGCAGCTCTCCCAGGGATGAG. This codes for CASSSPRDE. The entire CDR3 protein is CASSSPRDEQFF.

This clone was observed many times. The read comes to an end 3 residues before the CDR3 does, leaving the germline J gene to fill in the end. V usage is TRBV12-5 and J usage is TRBJ2-2; 9 bases are shared with TRBD2. CDR1 and CDR2 from the germline V gene are LGHNT and FRNRAP. This CDR3 is 15 amino acids long. J was trimmed by 3 bases and V by 1 base; bases with no gene match: 0. The sequenced CDR3 bases are TGTGCTAGTGGTTTGGGACTAGCGGACACCGGGGAG. It encodes CASGLGLADTGE. The whole CDR3 is CASGLGLADTGELFF.

This clone was recorded many times. The observed sequence ends 3 residues before the CDR3 terminus, with the missing tail filled in from the germline J gene. This sequence joins TRBV20-1 and TRBJ2-7; D is undetermined. Germline loops: CDR1 DFQATT, CDR2 SNEGSKA (reference sequence). The V and J ends lost 3 bases and 5 bases respectively, with 11 bases between them. This CDR3 has 12 residues. Partial CDR3 DNA: TGCAGTGCTAGCAAACAGTCTAACGAG. This codes for CSASKQSNE. The whole CDR3 region reads CSASKQSNEQYF.

Many counts were recorded for this clone. The read stops 3 residues short of the end of the CDR3; the missing end is completed from the germline J gene. V usage is TRBV19 and J usage is TRBJ2-7, with TRBD1 matching over 9 bases. V was pared by 7 bases and J by 3 bases, with 4 bases of the junction left unmatched. CDR3 length: 13 amino acids. CDR1 and CDR2 (germline): LNHDA, SQIVND (reference sequence). CDR3: CASTVGQGYEQYF. The CDR3 DNA, read in part, is TGTGCCAGTACGGTGGGACAGGGCTACGAG.

In this sample, this clone turned up many times. The missing CDR3 end, 3 residues past where the read stops, is filled in from the germline J gene. This chain uses TRBV7-9 with TRBJ1-1; TRBD1 matches at 8 bases. The CDR3 runs to 13 residues. The germline V gene encodes CDR1 SEHNR and CDR2 FQNEAQ (reference sequence). V trimming: 6 bases; J trimming: 3 bases; junction bases outside the gene matches: 3. The CDR3 here is CASRDRADTEAFF. The part of the CDR3 DNA that was read is TGTGCCAGCAGGGACAGGGCAGACACTGAA.

This clone was counted at least ten times. With the read ending 3 residues before the CDR3 end, the germline J gene is used to fill in that end. The chain has TRBV5-1 and TRBJ1-1, with D tentatively TRBD1 (6 bases). The V gene lost 3 bases and the J gene lost 3 bases, with 12 bases spanning the gap. Germline V gene sequence: CDR1 SGHRS, CDR2 YFSETQ. There are 14 residues in the CDR3. This chain's CDR3 is CASSSETGYTEAFF. Partial CDR3 DNA: TGCGCCAGCAGCTCCGAAACAGGGTACACTGAA.

This clone was counted ten times or more. The CDR3 reads CSASRDRGYEQYF. The CDR3 DNA, read in part, is TGCAGTGCAAGCCGGGACAGGGGCTACGAG. The rearrangement joins TRBV20-1 to TRBJ2-7; 10 positions match TRBD1. The CDR3 goes on 3 residues after the read ends, and that part is filled in from the germline J gene. The CDR3 sequence is 13 residues long. Germline assignment: CDR1 DFQATT and CDR2 SNEGSKA (reference sequence). The V and J ends lost 6 bases and 3 bases, in that order; junction bases with no gene match: 5.

The sample holds many counts of this clone. Sequencing ends 3 residues short of the CDR3 end; the germline J gene provides the rest. V gene TRBV7-9 combines with J gene TRBJ2-1; D perhaps matches TRBD1 (6 bases). CDR3 size: 13 residues. CDR1 and CDR2 (germline): SEHNR, FQNEAQ (reference sequence). V was clipped by 3 bases and J by 4 bases, with 7 bases between them. CDR3 bases read: TGTGCCAGCAGCTTTGGACAGTACAATGAG. Its translation is CASSFGQYNE. The complete CDR3 protein is CASSFGQYNEQFF.

The sample holds many counts of this clone. The CDR3 extends 3 residues past the end of the read, so its final part is completed from the germline J gene. The chain recombines TRBV18 with TRBJ2-1; D might be TRBD2 (5 bases). CDR1 KGHSH and CDR2 LQKENI come from the germline V gene. The CDR3 sequence is 15 residues long. The V gene lost 2 bases and the J gene lost 4 bases, with 12 bases spanning the gap. The CDR3 is CASSPGRSVYNEQFF. CDR3 DNA, as far as it was read: TGTGCCAGCTCACCAGGCCGTAGCGTGTACAATGAG.

This clone was observed many times. The missing CDR3 end, 3 residues past where the read stops, is filled in from the germline J gene. The rearrangement joins TRBV13 to TRBJ2-7; weak D call: TRBD1 (5 bases). V lost 0 bases and J lost 2, with 11 bases in between. Germline V gives CDR1 PRHDT, CDR2 FYEKMQ (reference sequence). This CDR3 region has 15 residues. The CDR3 reads CASSLGSDSPYEQYF. The DNA read from the CDR3 is TGTGCCAGCAGCTTAGGCTCCGACAGTCCCTACGAG. The variable domain in full, completed from reference TRBV13 and TRBJ2-7, reads AAGVIQSPRHLIKEKRETATLKCYPIPRHDTVYWYQQGPGQDPQFLISFYEKMQSDKGSIPDRFSAQQFSDYHSELNMSSLELGDSALYFCASSLGSDSPYEQYFGPGTRLTVT.

This clone was found many times. The sequence runs out 3 residues before the end of the CDR3; the remainder is reconstructed from the germline J gene. The chain recombines TRBV5-6 with TRBJ2-1; D might be TRBD2 (6 bases). V shed 4 bases and J shed 1 base, with 12 bases lying between them. Germline V CDR1 and CDR2: SGHDT, YYEEEE. This CDR3 contains 15 residues. This chain's CDR3 is CASSVPRGSYNEQFF. CDR3 DNA, as far as it was read: TGTGCCAGCAGCGTCCCGCGGGGTTCCTACAATGAG.